This passage covers 11 T cell receptor beta chains from one sample sequenced in a study of T cell responses to AZD1222 COVID-19 vaccine. Assay: immunoSEQ multiplex PCR; the TCRdb copy retains only in-frame clones and omits some. The sample lists 130,000 to 150,000 clones; around 84% were seen once. This material consisted of peripheral blood, taken 28 days after the second AZD1222 dose. The receptors were gathered from an adult who received the AZD1222 COVID-19 vaccine.

The J gene is TRBJ1-1, the V gene TRBV7-9; possible D gene TRBD1, 5 bases. V lost 1 base and J lost 7, with 7 bases in between. From germline, CDR1 is SEHNR and CDR2 FQNEAQ (reference sequence). The CDR3 length is 12 residues. Here the CDR3 reads CASSLGTREAFF. In DNA, the CDR3 is TGTGCCAGCAGCTTAGGGACACGTGAAGCTTTCTTT.

This chain connects TRBV7-9 to TRBJ2-5; no reliable D call. V was cut by 1 base and J by 1 base, with 7 bases left in between. The germline V gene encodes CDR1 SEHNR and CDR2 FQNEAQ (reference sequence). The CDR3 consists of 14 residues. CDR3 sequence reads: CASSLGQTQETQYF. CDR3 nucleotide sequence: TGTGCCAGCAGCTTAGGACAAACCCAAGAGACCCAGTACTTC.

This rearrangement joins TRBV19 to TRBJ1-3, with a weak D call TRBD1 (5 bases). This CDR3 region has 16 residues. V dropped 5 bases and J dropped 0 bases, with 14 bases sitting between them. CDR1 is LNHDA, CDR2 SQIVND, per germline (reference sequence). The CDR3 reads CASSAGPPTSGNTIYF. The CDR3 coding sequence is TGTGCCAGTAGTGCGGGACCTCCTACCTCTGGAAACACCATATATTTT.

The V and J genes are TRBV24-1 and TRBJ2-3, with 9 bases lining up with TRBD1. The CDR3 totals 14 residues. Germline V gives CDR1 KGHDR, CDR2 SFDVKD. The V gene end was trimmed by 7 bases and the J gene end by 6 bases; junction bases not matched to a gene: 7. CDR3 DNA sequence: TGTGCCACCAGCGCTACACAGGGGGCGGATACGCAGTATTTT. Its protein product is CATSATQGADTQYF.

This clone was found once. V gene TRBV9 combines with J gene TRBJ2-1, with a tentative D call TRBD2 (6 bases). CDR1 and CDR2 from the germline V gene are SGDLS and YYNGEE. V dropped 4 bases and J dropped 4 bases, with 15 bases sitting between them. The CDR3 loop spans 15 amino acids. CDR3 loop: CASSTESGVYNEQFF. CDR3 sequence (DNA): TGTGCCAGCAGCACGGAATCGGGAGTATACAATGAGCAGTTCTTC.

CDR3 DNA: TGTGCCATCAGTGTATCATCCGGGACAGGGAAGGACGAGCAGTACTTC. It is translated as CAISVSSGTGKDEQYF. The V and J genes are TRBV10-3 and TRBJ2-7; 9 nucleotides agree with TRBD1. The CDR3 is made up of 16 amino acids. The ends lost 4 bases at V and 5 bases at J; junction bases unmatched: 12. The germline CDR1 and CDR2 sequences are ENHRY and SYGVKD.

CDR3 loop: CASSPGAGTGNTIYF. For the CDR3, the DNA is TGTGCCAGCAGCCCTGGGGCAGGGACTGGAAACACCATATATTTT. The chain links TRBV21-1 to TRBJ1-3; the table assigns TRBD1, which was not confirmed against the DNA. TRBV21-1 is designated a pseudogene. The CDR3 consists of 15 residues.

This rearrangement joins TRBV10-2 to TRBJ1-1; no firm D call. The CDR3 is made up of 10 amino acids. V was pared by 6 bases and J by 1 base, with 0 bases between. The germline V gene encodes CDR1 WSHSY and CDR2 SAAADI. The CDR3 sequence: CASRNTEAFF. The CDR3 DNA reads as TGCGCCAGCAGGAACACTGAAGCTTTCTTT.

The chain is built from TRBV3-1 (or the pseudogene TRBV3-2) and TRBJ2-3; no clear D. Germline V gene lookup returns CDR1 LGHDT and CDR2 YNNKEL (reference sequence). This CDR3 spans 12 amino acids. Trimming took off 0 bases at V and 6 bases at J, with 4 bases between the two ends. CDR3 bases: TGTGCCAGCAGCCAAGATAAGGATACGCAGTATTTT. Protein product: CASSQDKDTQYF.

This sequence joins TRBV5-1 and TRBJ2-5, with a possible D match to TRBD2 (5 bases). This CDR3 has 16 amino acids. Germline-derived CDR1 and CDR2 are SGHRS and YFSETQ. Trimming shortened V by 4 bases and J by 5 bases, and 21 bases separated the two germline ends. CDR3: CASSPQSDFLGETQYF. In DNA form, the CDR3 reads TGCGCCAGCAGCCCACAATCGGACTTTCTCGGGGAGACCCAGTACTTC.

Remarks on this clone: A read error may produce the germline difference seen at one junction end. The chain carries TRBV3-1 (or the pseudogene TRBV3-2) and TRBJ2-3, with 8 bases identical to TRBD1. The CDR3 is 14 residues long. Germline V lookup: CDR1 LGHDT, CDR2 YNNKEL (reference sequence). The CDR3 sequence is CASSHLTTTGEQDF. CDR3 DNA: TGTGCCAGCAGCCACCTAACGACGACAGGGGAGCAGGATTTT.